What follows are 26 T cell receptor beta chains derived from one specimen sequenced in a study of shared clonotypes between healthy human individuals. Method: immunoSEQ multiplex PCR; TCRdb's copy keeps in-frame clones and lacks some. The sample contains some 1.1 million clones, approximately 80% of which appear only once. Specimen: memory CD4+ T cells from PBMCs. As to subset: CD45RA-negative fraction. Source of these receptors: a man between 18 and 29 years old in good health. Some clones in this sample may be carry-over from other donors' samples.

The rearrangement links TRBV5-6 to TRBJ1-1, with TRBD1 identical over 8 bases. CDR3 length equals 16 residues. J gave up 0 bases and V 0 bases, and 4 bases lay outside the gene matches. The germline gives CDR1 SGHDT, CDR2 YYEEEE. CDR3 loop: CASSLALGQVNTEAFF. The CDR3 DNA follows: TGTGCCAGCAGCTTGGCCCTGGGACAGGTGAACACTGAAGCTTTCTTT.

This clone was observed many times. This chain connects TRBV6-5 to TRBJ1-5; no definite D call. Trimming removed 0 bases from V and 9 bases from J, with 15 bases in between. This CDR3 contains 15 residues. The germline V gene encodes CDR1 MNHEY and CDR2 SVGAGI. The CDR3 reads CASSYSRSSLGPQHF. The CDR3 DNA reads as TGTGCCAGCAGTTACTCTCGGAGCTCCCTAGGGCCCCAGCATTTT.

A remark on this clone: At one of its ends the junction is not consistent with the germline gene, which may arise from a read error. This rearrangement joins TRBV14 to TRBJ2-3; the D is unclear. The CDR3 loop spans 14 amino acids. From germline, CDR1 is SGHDN and CDR2 FVKESK. CDR3 DNA: TGTGCCAGCAGTCAAGAGTGGGGCACAGATACGCAGTATTTT. Translating gives CASSQEWGTDTQYF.

V and J are TRBV27 and TRBJ1-2; tentative D call: TRBD1 (5 bases). The CDR3 consists of 15 residues. Trimming took off 2 bases at V and 4 bases at J, with 14 bases between the two ends. The germline V gene has CDR1 MNHEY and CDR2 SMNVEV (reference sequence). The CDR3 bases are TGTGCCAGCAGTTTAGCCGTGGGACCTATCTATGGCTACACCTTC. It specifies CASSLAVGPIYGYTF.

This chain joins TRBV15 and TRBJ2-7; D may be TRBD1 (5 bases). Trimming cost V 0 bases and J 4 bases, with 16 bases left between them. From germline, CDR1 is LNHNV and CDR2 YYDKDF (reference sequence). CDR3 size: 16 residues. The CDR3, as DNA: TGTGCCACCAGCAGAGATATACTAATAAGGGGTTACGAGCAGTACTTC. Translation gives CATSRDILIRGYEQYF.

The genes are TRBV9 and TRBJ2-1; unclear D gene. CDR3 length: 15 amino acids. CDR1 SGDLS and CDR2 YYNGEE come from the germline V gene. The V end was cut by 0 bases, the J end by 4 bases, with 11 bases between. DNA of the CDR3: TGTGCCAGCAGCGTAGCGGAGAGGCCGTACAATGAGCAGTTCTTC. Its protein is CASSVAERPYNEQFF.

The J gene is TRBJ2-7, the V gene TRBV7-3; D is ambiguous. The V gene lost 1 base and the J gene lost 8 bases, with 9 bases spanning the gap. Germline CDR1 reads SGHTA; CDR2 reads FQGTGA. CDR3 length equals 12 residues. In DNA, the CDR3 is TGTGCCAGCAGCTTAATATCCGAGAAGCAGTACTTC. This sequence encodes CASSLISEKQYF.

Points on this clone: Other DNA sequences in this specimen translate into the identical CDR3. DNA of the CDR3: TGTGCCTGGAGTGGCTACTCTGGAAACACCATATATTTT. This sequence encodes CAWSGYSGNTIYF. The chain recombines TRBV30 with TRBJ1-3; D remains ambiguous. This CDR3 is built from 13 residues. The germline gives CDR1 GTSNPN, CDR2 SVGIG (reference sequence). V lost 1 base and J lost 0, with 4 bases in between.

The genes are TRBV5-4 and TRBJ1-4; 8 positions agree with TRBD1. V lost 4 bases, J lost 5 bases, and 10 bases stayed unmatched. The CDR3 is 16 residues long. From germline, CDR1 is SGHNT and CDR2 YYREEE (reference sequence). The CDR3 loop is CASSRNPTGENEKLFF. The CDR3 DNA follows: TGTGCCAGCAGCCGGAACCCGACAGGGGAGAATGAAAAACTGTTTTTT.

V usage is TRBV18 and J usage is TRBJ1-5; 7 positions match TRBD1. This CDR3 is built from 14 residues. The germline V gene has CDR1 KGHSH and CDR2 LQKENI. V lost 3 bases to trimming and J lost 5 bases; unmatched junction nucleotides: 4. The CDR3 DNA is TGTGCCAGCTCACCTTCTACAGGGGATCAGCCCCAGCATTTT. Protein: CASSPSTGDQPQHF. The whole variable domain, filled in from reference TRBV18 and TRBJ1-5, reads NAGVMQNPRHLVRRRGQEARLRCSPMKGHSHVYWYRQLPEEGLKFMVYLQKENIIDESGMPKERFSAEFPKEGPSILRIQQVVRGDSAAYFCASSPSTGDQPQHFGDGTRLSIL.

This chain uses TRBV18 with TRBJ1-5; D is possibly TRBD1 (5 bases). The CDR3 spans 16 residues. Trimming removed 4 bases at V and 5 bases at J, with 18 bases between. The germline V gene has CDR1 KGHSH and CDR2 LQKENI. The CDR3 coding sequence is TGTGCCAGCTCACGATTGGGACCCCCGGGATATCAGCCCCAGCATTTT. This codes for CASSRLGPPGYQPQHF.

This clone was recorded once. The chain uses TRBV27 and TRBJ2-7; 9 bases fit TRBD2. From germline, CDR1 is MNHEY and CDR2 SMNVEV (reference sequence). This CDR3 has 16 residues. Trimming at V came to 6 bases and at J to 5 bases, leaving 14 bases not matched to a gene. The CDR3 coding sequence is TGTGCCAGCAGAGATCGGCCGGGACTAGCTTTCGACGAGCAGTACTTC. It is translated as CASRDRPGLAFDEQYF.

This clone was recorded at least ten times. The V call is TRBV7-9, the J call TRBJ1-3, with no clear D. The CDR3 is 15 amino acids. V was shortened by 3 bases and J by 0 bases, with 9 bases between the two germline ends. The germline V gene has CDR1 SEHNR and CDR2 FQNEAQ (reference sequence). The CDR3 sequence: CASSLPVTSGNTIYF. For the CDR3, the DNA is TGTGCCAGCAGCTTGCCTGTGACCTCTGGAAACACCATATATTTT.

The V gene is TRBV29-1, the J gene TRBJ2-1, with D uncertain. This CDR3 comprises 13 residues. V lost 4 bases to trimming and J lost 6 bases, with 13 bases between them. Germline V gene data show CDR1 as SQVTM and CDR2 as ANQGSEA. The DNA of the CDR3 is TGCAGCGTTGGTTCGGGTGTAGGCAATGAGCAGTTCTTC. It translates to CSVGSGVGNEQFF.

This clone was seen only a few times. Other DNA sequences in the same sample also yield this CDR3. The V and J genes are TRBV2 and TRBJ1-1; D is possibly TRBD1 (5 bases). The CDR3 sequence is 14 residues long. Per germline, CDR1 SNHLY and CDR2 FYNNEI. The V end lost 4 bases, the J end lost 0 bases, and 9 bases lay between the germline ends. The CDR3 spells CASSGGRLNTEAFF. The CDR3 DNA follows: TGTGCCAGCAGTGGGGGACGGTTGAACACTGAAGCTTTCTTT.

The CDR3 reads CASSQGARSEAQYF. The DNA of the CDR3 is TGTGCCAGCAGCCAAGGAGCAAGGAGTGAGGCCCAGTACTTC. The rearrangement uses TRBV14 and TRBJ2-5; D ambiguous. Trimming pared 1 base from V and 9 bases from J, leaving 15 bases between. The CDR3 spans 14 residues. Per the germline V gene, CDR1 is SGHDN and CDR2 is FVKESK.

V gene TRBV5-1 combines with J gene TRBJ2-1; D not resolved. Trimming shortened V by 2 bases and J by 8 bases, and 14 bases separated the two germline ends. The CDR3 extends over 14 amino acids. Germline CDR1 and CDR2: SGHRS and YFSETQ. CDR3 in DNA: TGCGCCAGCAGCTTTTCTGCGGCCTCGGATGAGCAGTTCTTC. Protein product: CASSFSAASDEQFF.

The genes are TRBV5-1 and TRBJ2-5; 7 nucleotides match TRBD1. CDR1 is SGHRS, CDR2 YFSETQ, per germline. V shed 5 bases, J shed 7 bases, and the junction held 14 bases outside the gene matches. CDR3 length: 15 residues. DNA for the CDR3: TGCGCCAGCAGTGAGACAGGGTCTATGTTGGGGACCCAGTACTTC. Amino acid sequence: CASSETGSMLGTQYF.

This clone showed up just a few times. The chain has TRBV5-1 and TRBJ2-7, with D maybe TRBD2 (5 bases). CDR1 and CDR2 (germline): SGHRS, YFSETQ. The CDR3 loop spans 14 amino acids. The V gene lost 3 bases and the J gene lost 3 bases, with 13 bases spanning the gap. Written as DNA, the CDR3 is TGCGCCAGCAGCTCCGAGGGCTTTAACTACGAGCAGTACTTC. Amino acid sequence: CASSSEGFNYEQYF.

This clone was found a few times. In the same sample, other DNA sequences code for this CDR3. The chain has TRBV29-1 and TRBJ2-3; D is ambiguous. Germline assignment: CDR1 SQVTM and CDR2 ANQGSEA. CDR3 length: 14 residues. The V end was cut by 3 bases, the J end by 1 base, with 11 bases between. The CDR3 sequence is CSVEGTSGTDTQYF. In nucleotides, the CDR3 is TGCAGCGTTGAGGGTACTTCTGGCACAGATACGCAGTATTTT.

This chain uses TRBV7-3 with TRBJ2-2; a possible D gene is TRBD1 (5 bases). The V gene lost 5 bases and the J gene lost 1 base, with 8 bases spanning the gap. The CDR3 consists of 14 residues. The V gene's germline CDR1 is SGHTA and CDR2 FQGTGA. CDR3 sequence: CASSRQMNTGELFF. The CDR3 coding sequence is TGTGCCAGCAGCAGACAGATGAACACCGGGGAGCTGTTTTTT.

This clone was observed a handful of times. The chain links TRBV18 to TRBJ2-7, with D perhaps given as TRBD1 or TRBD2 (5 bases each). The V gene lost 5 bases and the J gene lost 1 base, with 18 bases spanning the gap. Germline assignment: CDR1 KGHSH and CDR2 LQKENI. The CDR3 runs to 16 residues. CDR3 region: CASSVAPGKGSYEQYF. CDR3 nucleotides: TGTGCCAGCTCAGTTGCGCCGGGAAAGGGGTCCTACGAGCAGTACTTC.

The chain's CDR3 is CASSALALETQYF. CDR3 DNA sequence: TGTGCCAGCAGCGCCCTAGCGCTCGAGACCCAGTACTTC. The gene calls are TRBV7-2 and TRBJ2-5; a weak D match, TRBD2 (6 bases). V lost 5 bases, J lost 5 bases, and 12 bases lay in between. CDR1 and CDR2 (germline): SGHTA, FQGNSA. The CDR3 is 13 residues long.

This clone was seen a few times. The chain links TRBV6-1 to TRBJ2-7; D gene ambiguous. Trimming shortened V by 6 bases and J by 1 base, and 10 bases separated the two germline ends. Looked up from germline, CDR1 is MNHNS and CDR2 is SASEGT. The CDR3 contains 13 residues. The CDR3 reads CASSRAVSYEQYF. The CDR3 nucleotides are TGTGCCAGCAGCCGCGCCGTTTCCTACGAGCAGTACTTC.

J is TRBJ1-6 and V is TRBV2; D unclear. Germline V gene data show CDR1 as SNHLY and CDR2 as FYNNEI. The CDR3 is 15 amino acids. Trimming removed 2 bases at V and 10 bases at J, with 15 bases between. As DNA, the CDR3 is TGTGCCAGCAGTGAACGGCCGGAAGCAAGGTCACCCCTCCACTTT. Translated: CASSERPEARSPLHF.

The V call is TRBV6-5, the J call TRBJ2-1; D possibly matches TRBD1 or TRBD2 (5 bases each). The CDR3 is 13 residues long. With 8 bases removed from V and 0 bases from J, the gap between germline ends came to 8 bases. From germline, CDR1 is MNHEY and CDR2 SVGAGI. In DNA form, the CDR3 reads TGTGCCAGCGGGACCAGCTCCTACAATGAGCAGTTCTTC. It translates to CASGTSSYNEQFF.